This T cell receptor (beta chain) was found in a study of shared clonotypes between healthy human individuals. This CDR3 comprises 13 residues. The germline V gene has CDR1 SGHTA and CDR2 FQGTGA. Between the trimmed V and J ends, which lost 5 bases and 1 base, there was a span of 8 bases. Some clones are missing from TCRdb's copy, which holds only in-frame ones; the method was immunoSEQ multiplex PCR. The data show approximately 2.4 million clones, 90% to 96% seen once. Sequencing input: naive CD4+ T cells sorted from blood. Indicated subset: CD45RA+ positively selected. The gene calls are TRBV7-3 and TRBJ2-5, with D possibly being TRBD1 or TRBD2 (5 bases each). The sequence was collected from a man between 18 and 35 years old in good health. The CDR3 sequence is CASSRGVQETQYF. The CDR3 DNA sequence: TGTGCCAGCAGCCGAGGGGTCCAAGAGACCCAGTACTTC.